This passage covers 12 T cell receptor beta chains from one sample sequenced in a study of CD8 T cells in Susac syndrome (dated 2019 in TCRdb). Libraries were made using the immunoSEQ multiplex PCR assay. RNA was extracted using the RNeasy kit, and roughly 0.45 to 1 ug of the RNA was reverse transcribed with random hexamers. TCRdb applied fastp at Q25 and MiXCR to the public reads, then kept only in-frame beta chains. Duplicate CDR3 protein sequences are folded into a single record with the most common DNA and genes. The sample table contains 100,000 to 150,000 distinct CDR3 sequences; only one count was recorded for 90% to 95% of them. The ten largest clones represent approximately 0.2% of the sample. Sequenced input: CD8+ T cells from PBMCs. Every receptor here comes from a human donor with Susac syndrome.

This clonotype showed up just once. The CDR3 here is CASSGPPQEAEAFF. The CDR3 DNA sequence: TGTGCCAGCAGTGGGCCGCCTCAGGAGGCTGAAGCTTTCTTT. V and J are TRBV2 and TRBJ1-1; unclear D gene. This CDR3 is 14 amino acids long. Germline V lookup: CDR1 SNHLY, CDR2 FYNNEI. The V end lost 4 bases, the J end lost 6 bases, and 15 bases lay between the germline ends.

The rearrangement joins TRBV27 to TRBJ2-7, with TRBD2 identical over 7 bases. Unmatched junction bases numbered 7, after V lost 8 bases and J lost 3 bases. Germline CDR1 and CDR2: MNHEY and SMNVEV (reference sequence). There are 13 residues in the CDR3. The CDR3 DNA follows: TGTGCCAGCGGGGACTACTCGGGCTACGAGCAGTACTTC. This sequence encodes CASGDYSGYEQYF.

The genes are TRBV24-1 and TRBJ2-3; D is possibly TRBD2 (5 bases). Germline V gene data show CDR1 as KGHDR and CDR2 as SFDVKD. V lost 7 bases, J lost 2 bases, and 15 bases lay in between. This CDR3 comprises 15 residues. The CDR3, as DNA: TGTGCCACCAGGGAGTCGGGGATCCTCACAGATACGCAGTATTTT. It specifies CATRESGILTDTQYF.

The chain is built from TRBV14 and TRBJ1-1; D is perhaps TRBD1 (6 bases). This CDR3 has 15 residues. V was clipped by 1 base and J by 4 bases, with 13 bases between them. The germline CDR1 and CDR2 sequences are SGHDN and FVKESK. CDR3 sequence (DNA): TGTGCCAGCAGCCAAGTTATGGGGGCGAGCACTGAAGCTTTCTTT. Amino acid sequence: CASSQVMGASTEAFF.

The chain employs TRBV7-9 and TRBJ1-2; D gene uncertain. The CDR3 is 13 residues long. Looked up from germline, CDR1 is SEHNR and CDR2 is FQNEAQ (reference sequence). The V end lost 1 base, the J end lost 4 bases, and 7 bases lay between the germline ends. CDR3 sequence reads: CASSLGGSYGYTF. The CDR3 nucleotides read TGTGCCAGCAGCTTAGGGGGTTCCTATGGCTACACCTTC.

The gene calls are TRBV4-2 and TRBJ1-1; maybe TRBD1 (6 bases). This CDR3 contains 15 residues. Trimming shortened V by 0 bases and J by 4 bases, and 12 bases separated the two germline ends. Germline V gene data show CDR1 as LGHNA and CDR2 as YNFKEQ. The chain's CDR3 is CASSQDTGILTEAFF. The CDR3 DNA follows: TGTGCCAGCAGCCAAGATACAGGGATTCTCACTGAAGCTTTCTTT.

The chain employs TRBV9 and TRBJ2-7; 13 bases fit TRBD2. Germline V gives CDR1 SGDLS, CDR2 YYNGEE. The length of the CDR3 is 14 residues. V was pared by 4 bases and J by 5 bases, with 3 bases of the junction left unmatched. The CDR3 loop is CASSTSGRADEQYF. The CDR3 DNA follows: TGTGCCAGCAGCACTAGCGGGAGGGCCGACGAGCAGTACTTC.

This clonotype was counted a single time. The V and J genes are TRBV7-9 and TRBJ2-7; D might be TRBD1 or TRBD2, each matching 5 bases. Germline CDR1 and CDR2: SEHNR and FQNEAQ (reference sequence). CDR3 length: 16 residues. V was trimmed by 1 base and J by 0 bases, leaving 13 bases between them. The CDR3 region is CASSLGGRAPSYEQYF. The CDR3 DNA sequence: TGTGCCAGCAGCTTAGGGGGACGGGCCCCCTCCTACGAGCAGTACTTC.

The J gene is TRBJ2-6, the V gene TRBV24-1; D gene uncertain. The CDR3 sequence is 16 residues long. Germline CDR1 and CDR2: KGHDR and SFDVKD. Trimming removed 2 bases at V and 0 bases at J, with 7 bases between. CDR3 sequence (DNA): TGTGCCACCAGTGATTGTGCCAGCTCTGGGGCCAACGTCCTGACTTTC. Translated: CATSDCASSGANVLTF.

The chain is built from TRBV9 and TRBJ2-2, with 8 positions matching TRBD2. V lost 3 bases and J lost 6; bases outside the gene matches: 1. The CDR3 is 13 residues long. Germline V gene lookup returns CDR1 SGDLS and CDR2 YYNGEE. The CDR3 nucleotides read TGTGCCAGCAGCGACGGGGGGGCCGGGGAGCTGTTTTTT. Translating it yields CASSDGGAGELFF.

J is TRBJ2-7 and V is TRBV28; the D is unclear. The CDR3 consists of 12 residues. Trimming took 3 bases from V and 0 from J, leaving 3 bases between them. The germline V gene has CDR1 MDHEN and CDR2 SYDVKM. CDR3 protein: CASSFRSYEQYF. The CDR3 DNA reads as TGTGCCAGCAGTTTCCGCTCCTACGAGCAGTACTTC.

The CDR3, as DNA: TGTGCCAGCAGTTCCCCCGGTACTTTGAACACTGAAGCTTTCTTT. Translated, it gives CASSSPGTLNTEAFF. V usage is TRBV28 and J usage is TRBJ1-1; no clear D gene. This CDR3 comprises 15 residues. Trimming left V 4 bases short and J 0 bases short, with 12 bases between. Germline CDR1 reads MDHEN; CDR2 reads SYDVKM.